Here is one T cell receptor (beta chain) with its context. The CDR3 is 13 amino acids. The germline V gene has CDR1 MNHEY and CDR2 SMNVEV (reference sequence). Trimming pared 5 bases from V and 5 bases from J, leaving 10 bases between. The data were obtained in a study of blood T cell repertoires in COVID-19. Study context: Specimens from acute and convalescent COVID-19 originated in the United States, Italy and Spain. PBMCs, B-cell-depleted T cells, or T cells provided the cDNA or gDNA that made up the material.

Per the authors' pipeline: How many nucleated cells were present was estimated from reference gene primer amplification. Using immunoSEQ multiplex PCR, the repertoire was profiled, and TCRdb retains in-frame clones only, with some absent. V, J and clone size were drawn from that table, and D and trimming were deduced from the DNA. The sample records more than 85,000 clones, more than 80% being singletons. Sequencing used peripheral blood. V gene TRBV27 combines with J gene TRBJ1-5; D not resolved. The sequence was collected from a human donor in a cohort sampled during active COVID-19. CDR3 loop: CASSPRTDQPQHF. CDR3 coding DNA: TGTGCCAGCAGTCCACGTACAGATCAGCCCCAGCATTTT.